These T cell receptor beta chains were read from a single sample in a study of T cells after yellow fever vaccination. TCRdb ran MiXCR on the 5' RACE reads and lists one entry per CDR3 protein. Of 550,000 or so distinct CDR3 sequences listed, over 15% were seen once; the top ten hold 14%. Sequenced here: PBMCs, sampled 15 days after the yellow fever booster vaccination. These receptors were collected from a young man who received the YFV17D yellow fever vaccine. The CDR3 runs from the conserved cysteine through the conserved F or W.

j_call v_call cdr3_aa
TRBJ2-3 TRBV29-1 CSVGTSGSFSDTQYF
TRBJ2-1 TRBV10-3 CAISEQGEQFF
TRBJ2-3 TRBV29-1 CSVGGGRSPPDTQYF
TRBJ2-7 TRBV20-1 CSARPLTASPYEQYF
TRBJ1-6 TRBV9 CASSVGMLNSPLHF
TRBJ1-1 TRBV25-1 CASSEIRTDTEAFF
TRBJ2-5 TRBV5-1 CASSDTGDETQYF
TRBJ2-1 TRBV29-1 CSVEIGTVAYNEQFF
TRBJ2-5 TRBV20-1 CSAKLLPGARGETQYF
TRBJ2-7 TRBV5-1 CASSQGTYYEQYF
TRBJ2-1 TRBV4-2 CASSLRTSPTPDEQFF
TRBJ2-3 TRBV4-3 CASSQETHTRRYF
TRBJ1-5 TRBV12-3/TRBV12-4 CASSLSGSYSNQPQHF
TRBJ2-5 TRBV28 CASSFVRGHETQYF
TRBJ2-3 TRBV28 CASSPPLGHTDTQYF
TRBJ2-5 TRBV6-2/TRBV6-3 CASSHDGGGRETQYF
TRBJ2-5 TRBV12-3/TRBV12-4 CASTVDRAPQETQYF
TRBJ2-5 TRBV19 CASSMRGLARQETQYF
TRBJ1-2 TRBV9 CASSVDGGPVGGYTF
TRBJ2-7 TRBV28 CASIPRGPVSYEQYF
TRBJ2-3 TRBV24-1 CATSDGRDTQYF
TRBJ2-5 TRBV5-4 CASSPRVEETQYF
TRBJ2-3 TRBV20-1 CSASPPTSGYTDTQYF
TRBJ2-5 TRBV7-9 CATWETQYF
TRBJ2-1 TRBV7-9 CASSPPIRIDNYNEQFF
TRBJ2-7 TRBV15 CATSRAGSYEQYF
TRBJ1-2 TRBV27 CASSLIGTLSYGYTF
TRBJ2-1 TRBV6-5 CASSPRGERYNEQFF
TRBJ2-7 TRBV7-9 CASSYPQGRLRGEQYF
TRBJ2-7 TRBV7-8 CASSLGLAGGSYEQYF
TRBJ2-7 TRBV5-6 CASNLWQGYEQYF
TRBJ2-7 TRBV20-1 CSANAGVGYEQYF
TRBJ2-3 TRBV9 CASNTLPVGSGTTELTDTQYF
TRBJ2-3 TRBV27 CASSLSGRGTSGGKSTDTQYF
TRBJ2-7 TRBV4-1 CASSQELSGTYEQYF
TRBJ1-1 TRBV29-1 CSVERDVSWSTEAFF
TRBJ2-5 TRBV2 CASSVGYRTEGLSRETQYF
TRBJ2-2 TRBV3-1 CASSQGWGTNTGELFF
TRBJ2-5 TRBV21-1 CASSTRRKETQYF
TRBJ2-5 TRBV5-1 CASSRGTSQETQYF
TRBJ2-7 TRBV6-5 CASSYSAVYEQYF
TRBJ2-2 TRBV12-3/TRBV12-4 CASTRFGELFF
TRBJ2-1 TRBV30 CAWSLGGKYYNEQFF
TRBJ2-1 TRBV7-9 CASSFGTTDNEQFF
TRBJ2-7 TRBV27 CASSLSPVYEQYF
TRBJ2-7 TRBV18 CASSIGQDPYEQYF
TRBJ2-1 TRBV6-6 CASSYSTWVNEQFF
TRBJ2-6 TRBV20-1 CSARVRPSSGANVLTF
TRBJ2-6 TRBV6-2/TRBV6-3 CASSYSRVGANVLTF
TRBJ2-7 TRBV20-1 CSANLPGRPAGEQYF
TRBJ2-1 TRBV3-1 CASSQGPINEQFF
TRBJ1-1 TRBV5-4 CASSSRNNRGYTEAFF